The TCR beta chain described here comes from a study of human T cells and chemical hapten exposure. Study results and caveats: Patch test score showed a positive correlation with PT1 expanded TCR counts. Those TCRs sitting above 1 in 1000 frequency stayed the same with DPC sensitization.

Time point noted: patch test 1, 2 weeks after DPC sensitization. The treatment: therapeutic diphenylcyclopropenone sensitization with weekly scalp DPC. It was the library that attached unique molecular identifiers to individual cDNA molecules. Authors' analysis steps: Per-sample TCR counts ranged from 23,224 to 690,600, median around 96,000. Using its own MiXCR run on the RACE reads, TCRdb lists one record per CDR3 protein. TCRdb, rather than the study authors, made the V and J calls. The sample carries some 110,000 distinct CDR3 sequences, around 10% recorded once. CDR3 length equals 13 residues. Germline loops: CDR1 MRHNA, CDR2 SNTAGT. V was cut by 2 bases and J by 2 bases, with 7 bases left in between. On this clonotype itself: Its antigen is not identified.

This chain connects TRBV6-4 to TRBJ2-7, with TRBD1 as a possible D gene (5 bases). This receptor was identified in a woman between 50 and 59 years old with alopecia areata. Some clones in this sample may be carry-over from other donors' samples. Source: whole blood, taken in connection with sensitization to the hapten diphenylcyclopropenone (DPC). CDR3 nucleotides: TGTGCCAGCAGTGACCTGGACACCTACGAGCAGTACTTC. Translation gives CASSDLDTYEQYF.